This TCR beta chain was sequenced for a study of cytomegalovirus exposure and HLA in healthy donors. Background on the study: Findings of an earlier analysis included 90 million to 120 million unique TCR beta sequences from 170 million or so T cells. Regarding the study as a whole: Another analysis was done later, and it associated 16,951 TCR beta sequences with HLA alleles at 0.05 false discovery rate. Common viral pathogens were later found to be apparently linked to several of the most significant clusters. Earlier analysis found most TCR beta V segments productive about 90% or about 30% of the time.

This CDR3 is 11 amino acids long. CDR1 and CDR2 (germline): SQVTM, ANQGSEA. V was shortened by 5 bases and J by 4 bases, with 8 bases between the two germline ends. The PCR made use of 60 Vbeta and 13 Jbeta primers. The assay was immunoSEQ multiplex PCR, and TCRdb's table has in-frame clones only and misses some. The sample lists about 190,000 clones, 80% to 85% occurring once. This clone was seen once. Its specificity is not known. The sequencing sample was made of PBMCs. The chain links TRBV29-1 to TRBJ2-5, with a tentative D call TRBD2 (5 bases). This clonotype was obtained from a man aged 35-49 years in good health and CMV-seropositive. The DNA of the CDR3 is TGCAGCGTTCGGGGTAGAGAGACCCAGTACTTC. It specifies CSVRGRETQYF.